The sequence of this T cell receptor (beta chain) was determined in a study of graft-versus-host responses after intestinal transplantation listed by TCRdb under 2021. In terms of the full investigation: Multivisceral, liver-intestinal, or isolated intestinal transplants were received by the recipients. All recipients received anti-thymocyte globulin induction followed by maintenance tacrolimus and steroids for roughly 3 years. After intestinal transplantation, graft-versus-host and host-versus-graft alloreactive T cell clones were followed in the graft, circulation and bone marrow using bulk TCR-beta CDR3 sequencing. Alloreactive clones were identified by sequencing pre-transplant mixed lymphocyte reaction products and comparing these products with unstimulated pre-transplant donor and recipient T cells. Of the roughly 25 intestinal transplant recipients enrolled in the cohort, one of whom was a retransplant, a few patients without pretransplant specimens were excluded. Donor T cell macrochimerism was defined as a peak of at least 4% donor T cells among recipient peripheral blood mononuclear cells. Rather than being sequenced by the commercial service, samples from three later patients were sequenced in-house on an Illumina MiSeq and processed with MiXCR.

The time point tag for this specimen amounts to: cells obtained before transplantation from donor or recipient. CD3+CD4+ and CD3+CD8+ populations were FACS-sorted from unstimulated pre-transplant donor and recipient cells taken from spleen or lymph nodes. The library was obtained by the immunoSEQ multiplex PCR assay. In most patients, genomic DNA was isolated using the Qiagen DNeasy Blood and Tissue Kit and sent frozen to Adaptive Biotechnologies for TCR sequencing. Adaptive Biotechnologies carried out high-throughput TCR-beta CDR3 sequencing of genomic DNA for most patients. Per the authors' processing: Adaptive's ImmunoSEQ software was the source of the TCR sequencing data for 15 to 20 patients, while a few other patients were processed with MiXCR and VDJtools. To correct CD4 versus CD8 sorting errors, any sequence found in both subsets at a frequency ratio below 5:1 was removed. CDR3 nucleotide sequences shared between donor and recipient were removed because their origin could not be assigned. To count as alloreactive, a clone needed at least 2-fold expansion over unstimulated cells and a minimum CFSE-low frequency of 0.002% (template counts) or 0.001% (read counts). Clones were considered mappable if detected in sequenced pre-transplant spleen, lymph node, or MLR CFSE-low populations of the donor or recipient. Cumulative frequency of alloreactive clones was calculated as a percentage of all sequences weighted by copy number. TCRdb obtained this table from immuneACCESS and retained in-frame rearrangements with V and J assigned. These tables miss some clones; where compared with another copy, unresolved V genes account for less than half of the shortfall, and the remainder is unexplained. Clonal size and the V and J genes are those of that table, whereas D and trimming came from the DNA. The sample has about 100,000 clones on record, over 75% of them singletons. The ten top clones hold roughly 1% of the sample.

Broader findings and caveats from the paper: GvH clones were detected in recipient bone marrow, and some of these GvH clones were observed earlier in ileal mucosa or blood, consistent with an intestinal mucosal origin. The conclusions were limited by the relatively low number and heterogeneity of the intestinal transplant patients. Early after transplant, declines in HvG clones were associated with peak levels of circulating GvH clones. Patients with donor T cell macrochimerism had high GvH to HvG T cell clonal ratios in their allografts.

Comments on this clone: There is no known antigen for this receptor. No clone much larger than this one lies a single base away; base qualities are absent.

The input for sequencing was unstimulated CD4+ T cells sorted from spleen or lymph node cells, taken before transplant. The receptor was isolated from a human donor who was the organ donor for an intestinal transplant.

The DNA sequence is as follows: TGTGCCAGCAGCTTTCGGGACAGGGAGGCGGGCTACACCTTC. Its translation reads: CASSFRDREAGYTF. This receptor chain uses TRBV5-4 and TRBJ1-2, with 9 bases aligning to TRBD1. Relative to germline, V is missing 2 bases and J is missing 8 bases, with 7 bases of the junction outside any gene match. CDR1 is given as SGHNT and CDR2 as YYREEE, both from the germline V gene (reference sequence). From the cysteine up to the phenylalanine, the CDR3 has a length of 14 residues. Only the CDR3 DNA is retained, 42 bases long and in frame from the first base.